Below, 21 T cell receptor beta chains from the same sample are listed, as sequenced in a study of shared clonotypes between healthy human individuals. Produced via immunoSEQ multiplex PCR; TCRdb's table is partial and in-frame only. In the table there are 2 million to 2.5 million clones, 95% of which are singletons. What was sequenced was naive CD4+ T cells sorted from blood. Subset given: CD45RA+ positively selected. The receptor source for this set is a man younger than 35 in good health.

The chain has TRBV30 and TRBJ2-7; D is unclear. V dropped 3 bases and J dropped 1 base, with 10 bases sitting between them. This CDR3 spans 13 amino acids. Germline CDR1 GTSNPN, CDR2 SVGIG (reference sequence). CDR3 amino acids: CAWRNPFSYEQYF. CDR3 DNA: TGTGCCTGGAGAAACCCGTTTTCCTACGAGCAGTACTTC.

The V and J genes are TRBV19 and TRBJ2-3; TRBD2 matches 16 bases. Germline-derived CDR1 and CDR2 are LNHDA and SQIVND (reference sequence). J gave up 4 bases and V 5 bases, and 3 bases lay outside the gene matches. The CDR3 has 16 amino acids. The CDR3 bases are TGTGCCAGTAGTCCGGGGACTAGCGGGAGGGCAGATACGCAGTATTTT. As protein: CASSPGTSGRADTQYF.

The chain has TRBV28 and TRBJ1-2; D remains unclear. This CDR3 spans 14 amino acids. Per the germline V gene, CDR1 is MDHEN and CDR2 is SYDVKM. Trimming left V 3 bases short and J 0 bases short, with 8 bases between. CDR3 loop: CASSFGGTNYGYTF. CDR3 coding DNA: TGTGCCAGCAGTTTTGGAGGGACTAACTATGGCTACACCTTC.

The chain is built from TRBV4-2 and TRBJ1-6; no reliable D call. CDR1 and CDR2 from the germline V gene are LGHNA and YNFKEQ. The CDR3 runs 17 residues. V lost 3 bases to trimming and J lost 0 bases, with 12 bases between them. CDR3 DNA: TGTGCCAGCAGCCAGGAGGCAGTGAGCTCCTATAATTCACCCCTCCACTTT. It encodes CASSQEAVSSYNSPLHF.

The CDR3 sequence: CASSILGRPYNEQFF. The CDR3 nucleotides read TGTGCCAGTAGTATATTGGGACGCCCATACAATGAGCAGTTCTTC. The chain is built from TRBV19 and TRBJ2-1; D is possibly TRBD1 or TRBD2 (5 bases each). Germline values: CDR1 LNHDA, CDR2 SQIVND (reference sequence). Trimming removed 2 bases at V and 4 bases at J, with 12 bases between. CDR3 length equals 15 residues.

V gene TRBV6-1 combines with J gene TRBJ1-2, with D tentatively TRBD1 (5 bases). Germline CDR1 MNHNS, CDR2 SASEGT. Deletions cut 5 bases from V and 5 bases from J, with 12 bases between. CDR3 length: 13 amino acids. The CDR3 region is CASSNSGPYGYTF. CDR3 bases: TGTGCCAGCAGTAACTCGGGACCGTATGGCTACACCTTC.

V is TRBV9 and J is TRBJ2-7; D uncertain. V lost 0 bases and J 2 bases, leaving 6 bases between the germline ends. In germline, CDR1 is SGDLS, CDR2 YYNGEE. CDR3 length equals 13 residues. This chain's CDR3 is CASSVVGTYEQYF. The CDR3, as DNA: TGTGCCAGCAGCGTAGTAGGGACCTACGAGCAGTACTTC. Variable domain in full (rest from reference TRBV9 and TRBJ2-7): DSGVTQTPKHLITATGQRVTLRCSPRSGDLSVYWYQQSLDQGLQFLIQYYNGEERAKGNILERFSAQQFPDLHSELNLSSLELGDSALYFCASSVVGTYEQYFGPGTRLTVT.

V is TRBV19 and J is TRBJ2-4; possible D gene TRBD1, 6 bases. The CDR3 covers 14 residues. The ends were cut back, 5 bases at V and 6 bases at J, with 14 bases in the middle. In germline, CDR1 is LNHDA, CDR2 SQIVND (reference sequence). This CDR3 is CASSDRTRGNIQYF. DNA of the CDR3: TGTGCCAGTAGTGACAGGACCAGGGGAAACATTCAGTACTTC.

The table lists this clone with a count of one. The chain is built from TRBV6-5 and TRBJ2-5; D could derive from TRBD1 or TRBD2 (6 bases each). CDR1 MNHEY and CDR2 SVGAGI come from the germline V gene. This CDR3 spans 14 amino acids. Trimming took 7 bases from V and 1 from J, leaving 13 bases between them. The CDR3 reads CASMGGGSQETQYF. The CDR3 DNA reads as TGTGCCAGCATGGGGGGCGGGTCCCAAGAGACCCAGTACTTC.

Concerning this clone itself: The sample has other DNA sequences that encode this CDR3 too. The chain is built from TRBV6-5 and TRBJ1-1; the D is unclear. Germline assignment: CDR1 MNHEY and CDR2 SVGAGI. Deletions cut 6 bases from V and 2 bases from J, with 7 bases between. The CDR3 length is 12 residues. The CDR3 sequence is CASSSVNTEAFF. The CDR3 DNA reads TGTGCCAGCAGCTCCGTAAACACTGAAGCTTTCTTT.

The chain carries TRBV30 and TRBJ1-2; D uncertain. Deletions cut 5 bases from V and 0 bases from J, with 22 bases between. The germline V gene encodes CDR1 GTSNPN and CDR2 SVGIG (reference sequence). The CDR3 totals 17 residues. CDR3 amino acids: CAWSQGPSGRSNYGYTF. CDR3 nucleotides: TGTGCCTGGTCCCAAGGGCCGAGTGGACGATCTAACTATGGCTACACCTTC.

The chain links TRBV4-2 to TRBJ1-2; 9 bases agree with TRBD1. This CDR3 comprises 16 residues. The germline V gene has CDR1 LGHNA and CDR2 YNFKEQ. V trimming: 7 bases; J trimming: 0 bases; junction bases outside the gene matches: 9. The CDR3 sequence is CASTSPGQGPNYGYTF. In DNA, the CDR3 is TGTGCCAGCACCTCTCCGGGACAGGGTCCTAACTATGGCTACACCTTC.

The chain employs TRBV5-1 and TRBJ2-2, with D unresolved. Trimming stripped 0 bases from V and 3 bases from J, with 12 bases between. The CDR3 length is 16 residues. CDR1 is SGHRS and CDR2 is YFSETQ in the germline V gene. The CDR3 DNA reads TGCGCCAGCAGCTTGGCCTCCCCTAGGGACACCGGGGAGCTGTTTTTT. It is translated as CASSLASPRDTGELFF.

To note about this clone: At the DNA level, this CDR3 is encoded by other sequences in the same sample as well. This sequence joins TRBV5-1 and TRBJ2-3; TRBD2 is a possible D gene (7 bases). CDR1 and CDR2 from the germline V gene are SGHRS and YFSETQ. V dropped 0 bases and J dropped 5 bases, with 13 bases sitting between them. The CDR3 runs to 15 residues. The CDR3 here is CASSLARGAGDTQYF. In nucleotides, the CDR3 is TGCGCCAGCAGCTTGGCCCGGGGGGCCGGAGATACGCAGTATTTT.

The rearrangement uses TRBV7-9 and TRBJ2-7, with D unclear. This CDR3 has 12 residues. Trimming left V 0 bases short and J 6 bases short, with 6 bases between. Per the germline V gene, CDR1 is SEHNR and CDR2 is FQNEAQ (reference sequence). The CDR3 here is CASSLALLEQYF. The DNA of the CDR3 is TGTGCCAGCAGCTTAGCGCTCCTCGAGCAGTACTTC.

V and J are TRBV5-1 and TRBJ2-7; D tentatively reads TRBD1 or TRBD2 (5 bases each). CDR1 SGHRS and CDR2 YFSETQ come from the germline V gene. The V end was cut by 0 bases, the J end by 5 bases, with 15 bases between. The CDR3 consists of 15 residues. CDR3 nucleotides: TGCGCCAGCAGCTTGGAATACCGGGGCGGCCACGAGCAGTACTTC. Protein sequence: CASSLEYRGGHEQYF.

CDR3 coding DNA: TGTGCCAGCAGCTCCAATTTAGCGGGGGGCTGGACAGATACGCAGTATTTT. It translates to CASSSNLAGGWTDTQYF. The chain has TRBV7-2 and TRBJ2-3; 10 nucleotides agree with TRBD2. Germline V CDR1 and CDR2: SGHTA, FQGNSA. V lost 4 bases to trimming and J lost 3 bases; unmatched junction nucleotides: 10. The CDR3 loop spans 17 amino acids.

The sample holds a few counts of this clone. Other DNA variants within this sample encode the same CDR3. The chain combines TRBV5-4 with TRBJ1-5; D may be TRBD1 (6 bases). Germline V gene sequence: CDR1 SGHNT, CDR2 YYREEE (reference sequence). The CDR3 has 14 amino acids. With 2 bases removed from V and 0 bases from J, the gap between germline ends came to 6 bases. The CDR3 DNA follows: TGTGCCAGCAGCTTACAGGGTAGCAATCAGCCCCAGCATTTT. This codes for CASSLQGSNQPQHF.

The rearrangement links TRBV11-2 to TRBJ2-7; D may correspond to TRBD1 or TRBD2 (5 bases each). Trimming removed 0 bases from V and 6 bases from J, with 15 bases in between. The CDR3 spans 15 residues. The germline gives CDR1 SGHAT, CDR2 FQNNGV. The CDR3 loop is CASSLEGRVFREQYF. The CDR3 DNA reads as TGTGCCAGCAGCTTAGAGGGGCGGGTCTTTCGCGAGCAGTACTTC. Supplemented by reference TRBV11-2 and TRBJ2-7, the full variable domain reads EAGVAQSPRYKIIEKRQSVAFWCNPISGHATLYWYQQILGQGPKLLIQFQNNGVVDDSQLPKDRFSAERLKGVDSTLKIQPAKLEDSAVYLCASSLEGRVFREQYFGPGTRLTVT.

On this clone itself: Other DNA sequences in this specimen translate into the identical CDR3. The CDR3 bases are TGCGCCAGCAGCTTGGTTGGGGGAACCTACGAGCAGTACTTC. This gives the protein CASSLVGGTYEQYF. V gene TRBV5-1 combines with J gene TRBJ2-7; possibly TRBD1 or TRBD2 for D (5 bases each). From germline, CDR1 is SGHRS and CDR2 YFSETQ. The ends were cut back, 0 bases at V and 2 bases at J, with 9 bases in the middle. This CDR3 is 14 amino acids long.

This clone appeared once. The CDR3 protein is CASSPGIVNEQFF. The CDR3 DNA is TGTGCCAGCTCACCAGGGATTGTCAATGAGCAGTTCTTC. This sequence joins TRBV18 and TRBJ2-1; D not resolved. The CDR3 is made up of 13 amino acids. The ends were cut back, 2 bases at V and 6 bases at J, with 8 bases in the middle. Germline-derived CDR1 and CDR2 are KGHSH and LQKENI.